This TCR beta chain was documented in a study of blood T cell repertoires in COVID-19 (dated by TCRdb to the early 2020s). Study-level background: Samples from collaborators originated in the United States, Italy and Spain and spanned both the acute and convalescent phases of COVID-19. The material from the prospective study consisted of cDNA or gDNA derived from T cells, B-cell-depleted T cells, or PBMCs. The repertoires were released in a freely available public database meant as a resource for research on the immune response to SARS-CoV-2. Where available, HLA class I and class II types were obtained from metadata supplied by the sample provider rather than from assay-based typing. The samples were drawn from two sources: the first 160 participants of the ongoing ImmuneRACE study, and fewer than 1,500 subjects contributed by 6 global collaborators. Deeply sampled blood TCRbeta repertoires from subjects exposed to, actively infected with, or recovered from COVID-19 were included in the dataset. A de-identified subject ID, COVID-19 status, age in years and sex were almost always included in the sample metadata. What the work shows at the level of the full study, not this receptor alone: Clinical and demographic metadata were provided uncurated, with the amount varying by source and participant.

The immunoSEQ Assay, a bias-controlled multiplex PCR, was used to amplify TCRbeta CDR3 regions from genomic DNA. The paper's data handling went like this. The number of nucleated cells in each sample was estimated from the amplification of reference gene primers within the assay. To quantify the absolute abundance of each unique TCRbeta CDR3 rearrangement, sequence reads were collapsed and filtered. For each sample, productive Simpson clonality was calculated by taking the square root of Simpson's diversity index across productive rearrangements. TCRdb re-hosts the immuneACCESS table, in-frame sequences only. Its copies lack some clones; in the studies checked, an unresolved V gene accounts for under half of them, and the cause for the rest is not known. The V and J calls and clone size are taken from that table; D and trimming were inferred from the DNA. The sample table lists some 120,000 clones, about 81% of them with a count of one. The biggest ten clones account for 15% to 20% of the sample.

One collaborating source in Seattle enrolled patients while the patients were actively infected and followed the patients over time throughout the course of disease. Each collaborating institution followed its own protocols to collect whole blood in K2EDTA tubes. For TCRbeta analysis, collaborator samples were shipped as frozen whole blood, as isolated PBMCs, or as DNA extracted from either sample type. From its cysteine to its phenylalanine, the CDR3 spans 18 amino acids. Only CDR3 DNA is held: 54 bases, read in frame from base 1. CDR1 is given as SGHTA and CDR2 as FQGNSA, both from the germline V gene. Germline trimming amounts to 6 bases on V and 5 bases on J, with 20 as the count of junction bases outside the gene matches. With respect to this clone: Its antigen remains unidentified. One base away there is no much larger clone; base qualities are not given.

The chain is encoded by TRBV7-2 joined to TRBJ1-2, with TRBD1 identical over 8 junction bases. The clonotype was recovered from a man aged 25 to 40 with COVID-19, enrolled during active disease. Sample: peripheral blood. The CDR3 has the sequence CASSPAYRTGSRGYGYTF. The DNA reads TGTGCCAGCAGTCCCGCCTATAGGACAGGGAGCAGAGGGTATGGCTACACCTTC.